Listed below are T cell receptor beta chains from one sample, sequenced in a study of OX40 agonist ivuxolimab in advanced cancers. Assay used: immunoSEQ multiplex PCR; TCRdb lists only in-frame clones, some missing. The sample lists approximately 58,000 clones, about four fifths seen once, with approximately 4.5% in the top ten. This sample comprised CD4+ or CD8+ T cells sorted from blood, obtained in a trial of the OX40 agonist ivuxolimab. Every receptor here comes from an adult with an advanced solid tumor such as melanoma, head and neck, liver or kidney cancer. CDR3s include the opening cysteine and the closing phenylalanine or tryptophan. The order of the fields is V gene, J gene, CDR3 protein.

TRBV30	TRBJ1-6	CAWSIRQGGNSPLHF
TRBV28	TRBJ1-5	CASSSHRVLSQPQHF
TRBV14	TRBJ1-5	CASSQDRGLFGNQPQHF
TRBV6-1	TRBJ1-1	CASSVPLRGADTEAFF
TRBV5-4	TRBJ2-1	CASSPPIWGGTPSYNEQFF
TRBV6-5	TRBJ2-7	CASRKDRSNYEQYF
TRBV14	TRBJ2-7	CASSHAGVHEQYF
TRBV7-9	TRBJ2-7	CASSVGTDEQYF
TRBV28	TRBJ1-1	CASIRTAVRTEAFF
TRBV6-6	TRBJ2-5	CASRPGGSQETQYF
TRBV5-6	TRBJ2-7	CASSSPLAGAYEQYF
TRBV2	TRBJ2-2	CASTGTSLAGANTGELFF
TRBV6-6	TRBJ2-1	CASSYTAGGPNEQFF
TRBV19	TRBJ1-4	CASSGQGWANEKLFF
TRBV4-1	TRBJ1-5	CASSQDRRLQQPQHF
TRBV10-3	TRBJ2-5	CAISEGQGEAETQYF
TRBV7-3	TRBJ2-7	CASSLSAGASYEQYF
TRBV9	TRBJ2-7	CASSVGTSGTEQYF
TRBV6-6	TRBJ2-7	CASTGLPSSYEQYF
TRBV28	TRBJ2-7	CASSFSGLYEQYF
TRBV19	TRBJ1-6	CASRPGQGDSPLHF
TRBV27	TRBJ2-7	CASSLSGGGLGDYEQYF
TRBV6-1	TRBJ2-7	CASSEAGTVRIEQYF
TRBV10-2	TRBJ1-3	CASWDRGARQSSGNTIYF
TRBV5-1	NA	CASSLAGTSGYEQYF
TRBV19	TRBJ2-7	CASSPSVARGYEQYF
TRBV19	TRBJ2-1	CASSMGRSGRSYNEQFF
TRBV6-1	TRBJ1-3	CATTTGVNTIYF
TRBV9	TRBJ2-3	CASSAGTSGGDTQYF
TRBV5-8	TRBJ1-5	CASSRSRVGQPQHF
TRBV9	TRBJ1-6	CASSPGPLPRSPLHF
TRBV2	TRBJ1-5	CASSDGQGRTQPQHF
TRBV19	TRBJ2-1	CASSPGQGGVYNEQFF
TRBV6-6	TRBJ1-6	CASRPTGGNSPLHF
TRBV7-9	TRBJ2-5	CASSQRQGLGLQETQYF
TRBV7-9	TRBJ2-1	CASARPGTSGTREQFF
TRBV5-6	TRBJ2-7	CASSPGLAVHEQYF
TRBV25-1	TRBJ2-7	CASSEYKASGKQYF
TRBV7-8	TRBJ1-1	CASSLLGGPNTEAFF
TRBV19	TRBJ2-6	CASTVRGALTGANVLTF
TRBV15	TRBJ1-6	CATSRVVVTASPLHF
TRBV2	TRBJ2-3	CASSELAGGGDTQYF
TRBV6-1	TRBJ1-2	CASSEASGQGHYGYTF
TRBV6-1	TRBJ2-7	CASKQGANEQYF
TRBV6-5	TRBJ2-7	CASSYSNEQYF
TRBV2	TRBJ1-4	CASSGRVANEKLFF